In this sample, the clone carrying this TCR beta chain turned up a few times. The same CDR3 is also encoded by other DNA sequences in this sample. Clones were sequenced by immunoSEQ multiplex PCR, and TCRdb holds only the in-frame ones, with some missing. The sample consists of 200,000 or so clones, roughly 84% of them appearing once. Germline V gene data show CDR1 as MRHNA and CDR2 as SNTAGT. The ends lost 2 bases at V and 3 bases at J; junction bases unmatched: 3. The CDR3 runs to 15 residues. These data originate in a study of blood T cell repertoires in COVID-19. Study background: The study drew acute and convalescent COVID-19 samples from the United States, Italy and Spain. PBMCs, B-cell-depleted T cells, or T cells provided the cDNA or gDNA that made up the material.

This rearrangement joins TRBV6-4 to TRBJ2-3, with 9 bases identical to TRBD2. The sequence derives from a man in his forties or fifties who had recovered from COVID-19. The sample taken for sequencing was peripheral blood. The CDR3 sequence is CASSDGAGGTDTQYF. In nucleotides, the CDR3 is TGTGCCAGCAGTGACGGTGCGGGAGGGACAGATACGCAGTATTTT.